These T cell receptor beta chains were read from a single sample in a study of cytomegalovirus exposure and HLA in healthy donors. The method was immunoSEQ multiplex PCR; TCRdb's version includes in-frame clones alone and lacks a portion of them. This table has under 300,000 clones, nearly 95% appearing once. The material sequenced was PBMCs. The receptors originated from a girl aged 2 to 10 in good health and CMV-seronegative. Each CDR3 is given with its conserved first and last residue. The D gene is left open where the match is weak. Rows may omit the clone size; those that give it use once, few, many or a size class.

TRBV27,TRBJ1-1,TRBD1,14,NA,TGTGCCAGCAGTTTCGGACAGGGGGGGGATGAAGCTTTCTTT,CASSFGQGGDEAFF
TRBV30,TRBJ2-3,TRBD2,17,once,TGTGCCTGGAGTGCCCTCCGGACTAGCGGGATGGGAGATACGCAGTATTTT,CAWSALRTSGMGDTQYF
TRBV5-1,TRBJ2-7,NA,16,NA,TGCGCCAGCAGCTTGGCCCCGGGACAAACCTCCTACGAGCAGTACTTC,CASSLAPGQTSYEQYF
TRBV6-1,TRBJ1-4,TRBD1,15,NA,TGTGCCAGCAGTGCCTCCGGGACAGGCCAGGAAAAACTGTTTTTT,CASSASGTGQEKLFF
TRBV5-6,TRBJ2-4,NA,15,NA,TGTGCCAGCAGCTTGCCCGGGACAACCAAAAACATTCAGTACTTC,CASSLPGTTKNIQYF
TRBV6-5,TRBJ2-1,TRBD2,14,NA,TGTGCCACACAGGGACTAGCGGGCTTCAATGAGCAGTTCTTC,CATQGLAGFNEQFF
TRBV4-2,TRBJ1-1,TRBD1,16,once,TGTGCCAGCAGCCAAGTGGTCGGGACAGGGCGGACTGAAGCTTTCTTT,CASSQVVGTGRTEAFF
TRBV10-2,TRBJ2-1,TRBD2,11,NA,TGCGCCACCACTAGCGGGGGGAAGCAATTCTTC,CATTSGGKQFF
TRBV10-3,TRBJ2-3,NA,14,NA,TGTGCCATCACCTCACCGGGATCCACAGATACGCAGTATTTT,CAITSPGSTDTQYF
TRBV19,TRBJ2-1,NA,14,once,TGTGCCAGTAATAGCGGACCCACCTACAATGAGCAGTTCTTC,CASNSGPTYNEQFF
TRBV19,TRBJ2-5,TRBD1,16,NA,TGTGCCAGTAGTCCCGGGACAGGGGCGATTGGCGAGACCCAGTACTTC,CASSPGTGAIGETQYF
TRBV28,TRBJ1-3,NA,16,once,TGTGCCAGCAGTTTTGTGCTTGGGAGGGCGGAAAACACCATATATTTT,CASSFVLGRAENTIYF
TRBV19,TRBJ2-6,TRBD2,17,NA,TGTGCCAGTAGTATTGGGGGGGGGATTGGTGGGGCCAACGTCCTGACTTTC,CASSIGGGIGGANVLTF
TRBV6-5,TRBJ1-1,NA,12,NA,TGTGCCAGCATAATGGGGGGGACTGAAGCTTTCTTT,CASIMGGTEAFF
TRBV2,TRBJ1-1,NA,13,NA,TGTGCCAGCAGTGAACACCTGGGGGGTGAAGCTTTCTTT,CASSEHLGGEAFF
TRBV15,TRBJ2-1,TRBD2,16,NA,TGTGCCACCAGCAGAGATCAAGGACTAGTCAACAATGAGCAGTTCTTC,CATSRDQGLVNNEQFF
TRBV27,TRBJ2-7,TRBD2,17,NA,TGTGCCAGCAGTTGCTCCCCGGGGCTAGCGGGAGCGTACGAGCAGTACTTC,CASSCSPGLAGAYEQYF
TRBV7-8,TRBJ2-7,TRBD1,16,NA,TGTGCCAGCAGCTTAGCAATGGACAGGCGTGCCTACGAGCAGTACTTC,CASSLAMDRRAYEQYF
TRBV7-9,TRBJ2-7,TRBD2,19,NA,TGTGCCAGCAGCTTAGGAAGACTAGCGGGAGGACCGAGCTCCTACGAGCAGTACTTC,CASSLGRLAGGPSSYEQYF
TRBV7-6,TRBJ2-5,TRBD2,15,NA,TGTGCCAGCAGCTTCGTTCCAGCGGGGGCAGAGACCCAGTACTTC,CASSFVPAGAETQYF
TRBV6-6,TRBJ2-7,TRBD2,16,NA,TGTGCCAGCAGTTGCCCCCCGACTGGGGGGGGTTACGAGCAGTACTTC,CASSCPPTGGGYEQYF